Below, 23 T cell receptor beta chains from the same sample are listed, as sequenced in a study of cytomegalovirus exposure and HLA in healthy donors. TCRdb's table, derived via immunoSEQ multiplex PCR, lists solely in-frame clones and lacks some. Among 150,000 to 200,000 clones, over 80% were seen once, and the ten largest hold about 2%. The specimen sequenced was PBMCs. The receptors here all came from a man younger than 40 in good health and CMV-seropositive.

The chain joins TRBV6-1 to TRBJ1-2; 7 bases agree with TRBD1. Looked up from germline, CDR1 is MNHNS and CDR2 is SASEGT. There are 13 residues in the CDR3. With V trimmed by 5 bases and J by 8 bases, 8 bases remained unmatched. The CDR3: CASSTDRERGYTF. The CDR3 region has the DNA TGTGCCAGCAGTACTGACAGGGAACGCGGCTACACCTTC.

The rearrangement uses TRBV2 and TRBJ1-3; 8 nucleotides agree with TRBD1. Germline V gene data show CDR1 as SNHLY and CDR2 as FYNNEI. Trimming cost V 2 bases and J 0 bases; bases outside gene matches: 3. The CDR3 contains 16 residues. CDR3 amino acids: CASSETGGHSGNTIYF. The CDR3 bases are TGTGCCAGCAGTGAAACAGGGGGGCACTCTGGAAACACCATATATTTT.

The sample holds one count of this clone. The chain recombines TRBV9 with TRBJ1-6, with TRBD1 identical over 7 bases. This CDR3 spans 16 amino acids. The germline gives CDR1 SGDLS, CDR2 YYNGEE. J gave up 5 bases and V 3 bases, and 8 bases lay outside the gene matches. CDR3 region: CASSEGAGAHNSPLHF. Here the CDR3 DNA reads TGTGCCAGCAGCGAGGGGGCAGGGGCCCATAATTCACCCCTCCACTTT. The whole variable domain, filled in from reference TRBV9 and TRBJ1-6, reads DSGVTQTPKHLITATGQRVTLRCSPRSGDLSVYWYQQSLDQGLQFLIQYYNGEERAKGNILERFSAQQFPDLHSELNLSSLELGDSALYFCASSEGAGAHNSPLHFGNGTRLTVT.

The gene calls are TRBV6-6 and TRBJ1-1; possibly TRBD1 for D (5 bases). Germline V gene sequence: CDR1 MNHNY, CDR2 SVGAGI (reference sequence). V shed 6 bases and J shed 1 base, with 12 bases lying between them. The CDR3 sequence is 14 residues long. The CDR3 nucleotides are TGTGCCAGCAGGCCCGACAGTTCGAACACTGAAGCTTTCTTT. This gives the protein CASRPDSSNTEAFF.

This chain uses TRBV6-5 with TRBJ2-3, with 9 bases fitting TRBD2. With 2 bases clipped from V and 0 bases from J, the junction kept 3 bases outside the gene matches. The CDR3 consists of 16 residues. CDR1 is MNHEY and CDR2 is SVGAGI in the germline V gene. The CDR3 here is CASSYTTSGSTDTQYF. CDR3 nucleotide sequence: TGTGCCAGCAGTTACACGACTAGCGGTAGCACAGATACGCAGTATTTT.

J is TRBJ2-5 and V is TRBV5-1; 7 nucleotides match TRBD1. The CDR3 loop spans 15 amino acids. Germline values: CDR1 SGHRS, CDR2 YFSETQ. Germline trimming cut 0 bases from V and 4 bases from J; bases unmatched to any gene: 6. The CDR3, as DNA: TGCGCCAGCAGCTTGGACCGACAGGGCCCAGAGACCCAGTACTTC. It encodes CASSLDRQGPETQYF.

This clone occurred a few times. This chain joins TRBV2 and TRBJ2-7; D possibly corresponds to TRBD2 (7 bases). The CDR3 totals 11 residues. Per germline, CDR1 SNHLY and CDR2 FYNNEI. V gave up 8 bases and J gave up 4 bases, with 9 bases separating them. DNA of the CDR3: TGTGCCAGCGAGGGGGGGTACGAGCAGTACTTC. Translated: CASEGGYEQYF.

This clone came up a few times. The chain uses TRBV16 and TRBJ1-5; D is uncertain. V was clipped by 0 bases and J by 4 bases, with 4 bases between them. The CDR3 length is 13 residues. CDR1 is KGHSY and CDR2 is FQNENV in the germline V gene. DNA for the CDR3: TGTGCCAGCAGCCAATCGACAAATCAGCCCCAGCATTTT. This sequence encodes CASSQSTNQPQHF.

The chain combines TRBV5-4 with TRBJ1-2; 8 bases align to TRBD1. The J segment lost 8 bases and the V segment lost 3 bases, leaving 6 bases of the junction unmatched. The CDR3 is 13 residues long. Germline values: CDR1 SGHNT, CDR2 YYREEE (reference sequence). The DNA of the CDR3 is TGTGCCAGCAGCTCCACAGGGGGGAGCGGCTACACCTTC. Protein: CASSSTGGSGYTF.

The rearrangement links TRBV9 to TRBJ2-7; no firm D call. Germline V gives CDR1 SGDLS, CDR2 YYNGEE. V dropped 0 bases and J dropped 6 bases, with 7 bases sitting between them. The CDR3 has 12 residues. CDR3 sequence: CASSVVPGEQYF. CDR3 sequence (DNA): TGTGCCAGCAGCGTAGTTCCGGGCGAGCAGTACTTC.

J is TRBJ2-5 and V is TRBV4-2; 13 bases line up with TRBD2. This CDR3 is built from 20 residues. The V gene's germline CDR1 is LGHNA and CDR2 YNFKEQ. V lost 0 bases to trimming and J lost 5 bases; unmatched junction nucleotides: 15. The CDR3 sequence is CASSQERGARLAGGRETQYF. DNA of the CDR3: TGTGCCAGCAGCCAAGAGAGGGGGGCAAGACTAGCGGGGGGCCGCGAGACCCAGTACTTC.

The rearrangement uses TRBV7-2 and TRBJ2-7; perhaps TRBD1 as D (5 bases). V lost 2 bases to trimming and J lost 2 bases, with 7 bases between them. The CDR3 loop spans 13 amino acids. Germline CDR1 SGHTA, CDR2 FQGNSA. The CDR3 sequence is CASSLQGTYEQYF. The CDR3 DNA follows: TGTGCCAGCAGCTTACAGGGCACCTACGAGCAGTACTTC.

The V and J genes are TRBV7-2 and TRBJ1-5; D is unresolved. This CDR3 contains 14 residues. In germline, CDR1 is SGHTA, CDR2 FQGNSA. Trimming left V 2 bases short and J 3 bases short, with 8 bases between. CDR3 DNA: TGTGCCAGCAGCTTAAACAGCTACAATCAGCCCCAGCATTTT. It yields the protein CASSLNSYNQPQHF.

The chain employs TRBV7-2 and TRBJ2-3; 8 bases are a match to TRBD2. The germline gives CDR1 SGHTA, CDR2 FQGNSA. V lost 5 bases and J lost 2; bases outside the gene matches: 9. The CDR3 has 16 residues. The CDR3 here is CASSLQRGRVTDTQYF. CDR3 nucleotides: TGTGCCAGCAGCCTCCAGCGGGGGCGGGTCACAGATACGCAGTATTTT.

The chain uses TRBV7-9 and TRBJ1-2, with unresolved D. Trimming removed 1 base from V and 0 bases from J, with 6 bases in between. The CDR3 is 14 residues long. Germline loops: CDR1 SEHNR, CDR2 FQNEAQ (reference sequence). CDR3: CASSLGPTNYGYTF. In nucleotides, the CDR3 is TGTGCCAGCAGCTTAGGGCCGACTAACTATGGCTACACCTTC.

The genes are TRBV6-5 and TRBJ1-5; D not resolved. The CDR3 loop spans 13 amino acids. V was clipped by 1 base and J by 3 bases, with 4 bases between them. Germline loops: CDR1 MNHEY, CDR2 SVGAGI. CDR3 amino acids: CASSYWANQPQHF. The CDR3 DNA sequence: TGTGCCAGCAGTTACTGGGCCAATCAGCCCCAGCATTTT.

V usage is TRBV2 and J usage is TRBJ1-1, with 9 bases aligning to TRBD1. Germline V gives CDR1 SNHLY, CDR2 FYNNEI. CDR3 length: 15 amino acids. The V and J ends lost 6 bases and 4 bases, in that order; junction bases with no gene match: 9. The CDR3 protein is CASRAKTGGTTEAFF. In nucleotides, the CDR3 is TGTGCCAGCAGAGCTAAGACAGGGGGTACCACTGAAGCTTTCTTT.

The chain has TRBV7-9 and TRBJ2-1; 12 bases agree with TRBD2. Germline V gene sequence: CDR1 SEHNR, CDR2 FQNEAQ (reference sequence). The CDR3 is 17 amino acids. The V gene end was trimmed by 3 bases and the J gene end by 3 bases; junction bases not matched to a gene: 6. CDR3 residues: CASSFLLAGGGYNEQFF. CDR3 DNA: TGTGCCAGCAGCTTCCTACTAGCGGGGGGCGGCTACAATGAGCAGTTCTTC.

The CDR3 DNA sequence: TGTGCCAGCAGTGAATTCGGGACAGGGGGCACCGGGGAGCTGTTTTTT. Translating gives CASSEFGTGGTGELFF. The V call is TRBV6-1, the J call TRBJ2-2; 11 bases map to TRBD1. The ends lost 2 bases at V and 4 bases at J; junction bases unmatched: 3. CDR1 MNHNS and CDR2 SASEGT come from the germline V gene. This CDR3 has 16 amino acids.

CDR3 loop: CASSPDRGGGNTEAFF. The CDR3, as DNA: TGTGCCAGCAGCCCTGACAGGGGCGGGGGGAACACTGAAGCTTTCTTT. The chain employs TRBV7-8 and TRBJ1-1, with 8 nucleotides matching TRBD1. Germline V gene data show CDR1 as SGHVS and CDR2 as FQNEAQ. The junction had 9 bases not matched to a gene; V was cut back by 5 bases and J by 1 base. The CDR3 contains 16 residues.

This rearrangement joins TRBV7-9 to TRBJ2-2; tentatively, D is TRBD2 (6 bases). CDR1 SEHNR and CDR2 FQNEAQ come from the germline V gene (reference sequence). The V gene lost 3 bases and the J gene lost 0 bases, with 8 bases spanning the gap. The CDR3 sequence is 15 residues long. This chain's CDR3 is CASSFGTPNTGELFF. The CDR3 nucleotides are TGTGCCAGCAGCTTCGGGACTCCGAACACCGGGGAGCTGTTTTTT.

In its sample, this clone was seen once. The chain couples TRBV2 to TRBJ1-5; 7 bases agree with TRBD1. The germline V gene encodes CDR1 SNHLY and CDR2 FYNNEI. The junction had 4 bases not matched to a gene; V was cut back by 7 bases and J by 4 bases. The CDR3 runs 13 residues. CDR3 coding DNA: TGTGCCAGCAAGACAGGGTGGAATCAGCCCCAGCATTTT. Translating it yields CASKTGWNQPQHF.

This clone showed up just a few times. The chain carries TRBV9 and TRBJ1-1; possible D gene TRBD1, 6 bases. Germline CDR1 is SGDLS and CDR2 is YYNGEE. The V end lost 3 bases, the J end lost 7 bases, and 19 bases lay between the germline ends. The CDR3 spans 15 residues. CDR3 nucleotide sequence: TGTGCCAGCAGCGCCCGGGACAAACTATACGGTGAAGCTTTCTTT. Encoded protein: CASSARDKLYGEAFF. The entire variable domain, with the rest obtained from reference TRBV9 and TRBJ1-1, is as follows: DSGVTQTPKHLITATGQRVTLRCSPRSGDLSVYWYQQSLDQGLQFLIQYYNGEERAKGNILERFSAQQFPDLHSELNLSSLELGDSALYFCASSARDKLYGEAFFGQGTRLTVV.